These T cell receptor beta chains were read from a single sample in a study of blood T cell repertoires in COVID-19. The method was immunoSEQ multiplex PCR; TCRdb's version includes in-frame clones alone and lacks a portion of them. This sample has around 200,000 clones, with 81% found just once. Sequencing was done on a sample of PBMCs or T cells enriched from blood (not recorded which). The receptor set was obtained from a man aged 35 to 55 who had recovered from COVID-19. Each CDR3 is given with its conserved first and last residue. The order of the fields is D gene, V gene, J gene, clone size, CDR3 protein, CDR3 DNA. D genes are given only for firm matches. Size is omitted from some rows. Given values are once, few, many or a class for expanded clones.

.	TRBV18	TRBJ1-2	many	CASSPRLGDYGYTF	TGTGCCAGCTCACCACGGCTAGGGGACTATGGCTACACCTTC
.	TRBV7-9	TRBJ2-7	.	CASSRTYEQYF	TGTGCCAGCAGCAGGACTTACGAGCAGTACTTC
.	TRBV5-4	TRBJ2-1	.	CASSVEASSYNEQFF	TGTGCCAGCAGCGTCGAAGCGAGCTCCTACAATGAGCAGTTCTTC
TRBD1	TRBV5-4	TRBJ2-3	.	CASSPGTGGPDTQYF	TGTGCCAGCAGCCCCGGGACAGGGGGCCCAGATACGCAGTATTTT
.	TRBV19	TRBJ2-1	.	CATDYLGNEQFF	TGTGCCACGGACTACCTTGGCAATGAGCAGTTCTTC
.	TRBV18	TRBJ2-5	.	CASSPRTEETQYF	TGTGCCAGCTCACCCCGGACAGAAGAGACCCAGTACTTC
.	TRBV19	TRBJ2-1	.	CASSFGQPHNEQFF	TGTGCCAGTAGTTTCGGACAGCCACACAATGAGCAGTTCTTC
.	TRBV14	TRBJ1-2	.	CASSPGPSYGYTF	TGTGCCAGCAGCCCAGGGCCTAGCTATGGCTACACCTTC
TRBD2	TRBV5-4	TRBJ2-5	.	CASSLPLAGVGETQYF	TGTGCCAGCAGCTTACCCCTAGCGGGAGTTGGAGAGACCCAGTACTTC
TRBD1	TRBV18	TRBJ1-4	.	CASSTGDGLNEKLFF	TGTGCCAGCTCCACAGGGGACGGGCTTAATGAAAAACTGTTTTTT
TRBD1	TRBV27	TRBJ1-2	once	CASSPTGGVYGYTF	TGTGCCAGCAGTCCTACAGGGGGCGTCTATGGCTACACCTTC
TRBD2	TRBV2	TRBJ2-7	.	CASSEPLPWERGTLWGYEQYF	TGTGCCAGCAGTGAACCCCTCCCTTGGGAGCGGGGGACCCTGTGGGGGTACGAGCAGTACTTC
TRBD2	TRBV5-4	TRBJ2-1	.	CASSSLAGGLDEQFF	TGTGCCAGCAGCTCGTTAGCGGGAGGCTTGGATGAGCAGTTCTTC
.	TRBV28	TRBJ1-2	.	CASSLSRANGYTF	TGTGCCAGCAGTTTGTCCAGGGCTAATGGCTACACCTTC
TRBD1	TRBV11-2	TRBJ2-5	once	CASSWGQIQETQYF	TGTGCCAGCAGCTGGGGACAGATCCAAGAGACCCAGTACTTC
TRBD1	TRBV10-3	TRBJ2-3	few	CAIDPGQGTDTQYF	TGTGCCATAGATCCGGGACAGGGCACAGATACGCAGTATTTT
TRBD1	TRBV2	TRBJ2-7	.	CASRWTGGYEQYF	TGTGCCAGCAGGTGGACAGGGGGCTACGAGCAGTACTTC
TRBD2	TRBV4-2	TRBJ2-1	.	CASSQGAGTYNEQFF	TGTGCCAGCAGCCAAGGAGCGGGGACCTACAATGAGCAGTTCTTC
TRBD1	TRBV19	TRBJ2-7	.	CASRQTGGESYEQYF	TGTGCCAGTAGACAGACAGGGGGCGAATCCTACGAGCAGTACTTC
TRBD1	TRBV5-1	TRBJ2-7	.	CASSYGQAPNEQYF	TGCGCCAGCAGCTACGGACAGGCCCCTAACGAGCAGTACTTC
.	TRBV3-1/TRBV3-2	TRBJ2-1	.	CASSQALRYEQFF	TGTGCCAGCAGCCAGGCCCTTCGCTATGAGCAGTTCTTC
TRBD1	TRBV6-1	TRBJ1-2	.	CASSDHRGDYGYTF	TGTGCCAGCAGTGATCACAGGGGGGACTATGGCTACACCTTC
.	TRBV9	TRBJ1-2	once	CASSVGGRGYTF	TGTGCCAGCAGCGTAGGAGGCCGAGGCTACACCTTC
.	TRBV10-2	TRBJ1-6	.	CPRCGGGSGGGTNSPLHF	TGCCCCCGCTGTGGGGGGGGATCGGGAGGGGGTACCAATTCACCCCTCCACTTT
.	TRBV7-9	TRBJ1-3	many	CASRLKGPGNTIYF	TGTGCCAGCAGGCTTAAGGGGCCTGGAAACACCATATATTTT
TRBD2	TRBV13	TRBJ2-5	few	CASSSRLAGTQETQYF	TGTGCCAGCAGCTCCCGACTAGCGGGGACCCAAGAGACCCAGTACTTC
TRBD2	TRBV27	TRBJ2-1	.	CASSFPWRERWFDEQFF	TGTGCCAGCAGTTTTCCTTGGCGGGAGCGTTGGTTCGATGAGCAGTTCTTC
.	TRBV9	TRBJ1-2	.	CASSALGGYTF	TGTGCCAGCAGCGCATTGGGCGGCTACACCTTC
.	TRBV7-2	TRBJ2-1	.	CASSFTAGTDNEQFF	TGTGCCAGCAGCTTCACAGCGGGTACCGACAATGAGCAGTTCTTC
TRBD1	TRBV18	TRBJ2-1	.	CASSLMGQGGSNEQFF	TGTGCCAGCTCTTTGATGGGACAGGGTGGAAGCAATGAGCAGTTCTTC
TRBD2	TRBV19	TRBJ2-1	.	CASSIRPYSGSYNEQFF	TGTGCCAGTAGTATCCGCCCGTATAGCGGGTCCTACAATGAGCAGTTCTTC
TRBD1	TRBV2	TRBJ1-1	.	CASSGGQGTEAFF	TGTGCCAGCAGTGGGGGACAGGGGACTGAAGCTTTCTTT
TRBD1	TRBV9	TRBJ2-7	.	CASSVGTGGEYEQYF	TGTGCCAGCAGCGTAGGGACAGGGGGCGAATACGAGCAGTACTTC
.	TRBV30	TRBJ2-7	.	CAWSDSREQYF	TGTGCCTGGAGTGACTCGAGGGAGCAGTACTTC
TRBD1	TRBV3-1/TRBV3-2	TRBJ1-6	few	CASSPSGTVNSPLHF	TGTGCCAGCAGCCCATCCGGGACAGTCAATTCACCCCTCCACTTT
.	TRBV5-1	TRBJ2-3	.	CASSLVTATDTQYF	TGCGCCAGCAGCTTGGTTACAGCCACAGATACGCAGTATTTT
.	TRBV5-8	TRBJ2-6	.	CASSTGTALAGANVLTF	TGTGCCAGCAGCACCGGGACTGCCCTCGCTGGGGCCAACGTCCTGACTTTC
.	TRBV9	TRBJ1-2	.	CASSRDVGYGYTF	TGTGCCAGCAGCCGAGATGTTGGCTATGGCTACACCTTC
.	TRBV6-1	TRBJ1-2	.	CASSDRDSIYGYTF	TGTGCCAGCAGTGATCGCGACAGTATCTATGGCTACACCTTC
TRBD2	TRBV3-1/TRBV3-2	TRBJ2-7	.	CASSHLAGDRYEQYF	TGTGCCAGCAGCCATTTAGCGGGGGACAGATACGAGCAGTACTTC
.	TRBV2	TRBJ1-1	once	CASSPENGVQVAAFF	TGTGCCAGCAGTCCAGAGAACGGCGTGCAGGTCGCGGCTTTCTTT
.	TRBV11-3	TRBJ1-1	.	CASSFRDTEAFF	TGTGCCAGCAGCTTCAGGGACACTGAAGCTTTCTTT
.	TRBV3-1/TRBV3-2	TRBJ2-6	.	CASSQQLVSGANVLTF	TGTGCCAGCAGCCAACAACTAGTATCTGGGGCCAACGTCCTGACTTTC